This TCR beta chain was recovered during a study of T cell responses to AZD1222 COVID-19 vaccine (dated by TCRdb to about 2021). Describing the broader study: A total of just over 230 trial participants underwent TCR sequencing, of whom roughly 210 had received two doses of AZD1222 and 26 had received two doses of the MenACWY control vaccine. Trial participants were enrolled by age into subgroups of 18-55, 56-69 and 70-plus years, and around 140, 26 and 57 TCR-sequenced participants, respectively, were included in these subgroups. On the study overall, not on this receptor specifically: Because no day 14 peak-response samples were available, repertoires were characterized only after the peak T cell response. Most participants were white British and females outnumbered males, and the authors suggested that clonal diversity may have been underestimated. In the small 56-69-year group, the increase in depth fell short of significance, most likely because of low power. Only a handful of AZD1222 recipients were SARS-CoV-2 seropositive at baseline, limiting conclusions about previously exposed vaccinees. Spike-specific TCR breadth and depth rose significantly after two AZD1222 doses compared with day 0 and with MenACWY recipients. The whole spike protein was spanned by vaccine-associated CD4 TCRs, and dominant responses were seen in regions 160-218 and 743-854. Nearly half of unique spike-specific TCRs reportedly recognized epitopes outside regions mutated in the B.1.351 and B.1.1.7 variants.

The CDR3 regions of human TCRbeta chains were subjected to immunosequencing. The published analysis was carried out like this. Repertoire TCRs were matched against a reference library of SARS-CoV-2-specific TCRs generated with the MIRA antigen-specificity platform. Breadth was defined as the fraction of unique TCRs that were SARS-CoV-2-associated, and depth was defined as the fraction of total T cells that were SARS-CoV-2-associated. Using the MIRA data, every spike-specific TCR was mapped to the spike region that the TCR reacted to and assigned to either a CD4 or a CD8 class. Log10-transformed breadth and depth values were compared by one-way ANOVA with Sidak's multiple comparisons tests. TCRdb obtained this table from immuneACCESS and retained in-frame rearrangements with V and J assigned. These tables miss some clones; where compared with another copy, unresolved V genes account for less than half of the shortfall, and the remainder is unexplained. V, J and clone size are those of that table, while D and trimming were read from the DNA. Within this sample are 150,000 to 200,000 clones, with about 93% of them counted one time only. The ten largest account for more than 1.5% of the sample.

The time point label, as the study defines it: about 28 days (+/-7) after the second vaccine dose. AZD1222 recipients whose second dose came at about 4 weeks and those whose second dose came at about 12 weeks were combined into one group, since spike-specific TCR depth and breadth did not differ between the two schedules. The vaccinee samples were drawn from two UK trials, COV001 and COV002, one of which was a single-blind randomized controlled phase 2/3 trial testing AZD1222 (ChAdOx1 nCoV-19) in healthy adults. For TCRbeta chain sequencing, PBMC samples from trial participants were taken at day 0 and at day 28 after the second dose. V loses 2 bases of germline sequence and J loses 0 bases, and the interval between the two ends is 11 bases. The CDR3 measures 16 amino acids from cysteine to phenylalanine. Of all the DNA, just the CDR3 is kept, 48 bases in frame from base 1. Sequences SGHTS (CDR1) and YDEGEE (CDR2) are obtained from the germline V gene.

This clone came up once. Its target antigen remains unknown. Base qualities are not at hand, and no much larger clone is one base apart. The chain is encoded by TRBV5-8 joined to TRBJ1-4; possibly the D gene is TRBD1, per 6 matching bases. Material: peripheral blood, obtained 28 days after the second AZD1222 dose. The TCR was taken from an adult who received the AZD1222 COVID-19 vaccine. The sequenced DNA: TGTGCCAGCAGCTTCGGACAGACTACAACTAATGAAAAACTGTTTTTT. It translates to CASSFGQTTTNEKLFF. The full variable domain, completed from the reference TRBV5-8 and TRBJ1-4 proteins outside the CDR3, reads EAGVTQSPTHLIKTRGQQATLRCSPISGHTSVYWYQQALGLGLQFLLWYDEGEERNRGNFPPRFSGRQFPNYSSELNVNALELEDSALYLCASSFGQTTTNEKLFFGSGTQLSVL.